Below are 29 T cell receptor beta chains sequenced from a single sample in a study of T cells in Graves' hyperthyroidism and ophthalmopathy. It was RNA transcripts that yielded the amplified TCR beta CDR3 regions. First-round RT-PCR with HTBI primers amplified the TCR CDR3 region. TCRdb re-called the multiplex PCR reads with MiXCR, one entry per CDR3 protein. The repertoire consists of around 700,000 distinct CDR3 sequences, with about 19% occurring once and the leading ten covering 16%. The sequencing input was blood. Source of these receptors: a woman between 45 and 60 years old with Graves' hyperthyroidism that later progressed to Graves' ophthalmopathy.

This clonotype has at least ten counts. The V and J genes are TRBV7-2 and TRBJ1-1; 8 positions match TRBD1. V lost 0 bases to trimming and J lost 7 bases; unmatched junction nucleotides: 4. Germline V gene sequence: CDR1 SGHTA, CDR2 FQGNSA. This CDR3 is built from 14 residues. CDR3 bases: TGTGCCAGCAGCTTAGCGCGTGGACAGGGTGAAGCTTTCTTT. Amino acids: CASSLARGQGEAFF.

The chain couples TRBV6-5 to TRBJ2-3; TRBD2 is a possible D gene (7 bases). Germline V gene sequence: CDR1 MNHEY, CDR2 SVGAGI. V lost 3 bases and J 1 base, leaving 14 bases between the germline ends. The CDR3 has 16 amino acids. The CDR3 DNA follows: TGTGCCAGCAGTTATCGGGCGGGGGCCCGCACAGATACGCAGTATTTT. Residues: CASSYRAGARTDTQYF.

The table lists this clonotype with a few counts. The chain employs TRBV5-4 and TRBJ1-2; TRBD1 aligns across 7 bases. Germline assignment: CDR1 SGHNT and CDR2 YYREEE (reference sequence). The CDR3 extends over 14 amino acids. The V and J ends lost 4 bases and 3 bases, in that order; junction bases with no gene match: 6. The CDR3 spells CASSLWDRDYGYTF. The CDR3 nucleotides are TGTGCCAGCAGCCTCTGGGACAGAGACTATGGCTACACCTTC.

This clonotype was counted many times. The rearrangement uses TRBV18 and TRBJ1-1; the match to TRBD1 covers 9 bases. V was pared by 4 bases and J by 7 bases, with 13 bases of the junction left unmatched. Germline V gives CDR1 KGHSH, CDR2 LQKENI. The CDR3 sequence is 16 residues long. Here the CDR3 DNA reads TGTGCCAGCTCACTTGGGACAGGGCACACACTCGGTGAAGCTTTCTTT. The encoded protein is CASSLGTGHTLGEAFF.

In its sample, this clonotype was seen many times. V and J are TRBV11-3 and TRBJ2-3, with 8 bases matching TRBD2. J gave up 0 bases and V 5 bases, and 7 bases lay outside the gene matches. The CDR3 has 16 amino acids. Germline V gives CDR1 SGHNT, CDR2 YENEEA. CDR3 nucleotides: TGTGCCAGCAGCGCAAGCGGGGGTGCTAGCACAGATACGCAGTATTTT. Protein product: CASSASGGASTDTQYF.

This CDR3 reads CASSEGGGSNTGELFF. CDR3 bases: TGTGCCAGCAGCGAGGGGGGAGGATCGAACACCGGGGAGCTGTTTTTT. The chain uses TRBV9 and TRBJ2-2, with D perhaps given as TRBD1 or TRBD2 (6 bases each). The V end lost 3 bases, the J end lost 0 bases, and 12 bases lay between the germline ends. Germline V gives CDR1 SGDLS, CDR2 YYNGEE. The CDR3 extends over 16 amino acids.

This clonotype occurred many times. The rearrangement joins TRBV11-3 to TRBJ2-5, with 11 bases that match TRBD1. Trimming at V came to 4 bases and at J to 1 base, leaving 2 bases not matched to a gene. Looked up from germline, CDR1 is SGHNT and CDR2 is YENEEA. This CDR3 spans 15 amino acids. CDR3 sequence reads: CASSSGTGGQETQYF. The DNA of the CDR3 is TGTGCCAGCAGCTCCGGGACAGGGGGCCAAGAGACCCAGTACTTC.

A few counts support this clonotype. CDR3 nucleotide sequence: TGTGCCAGCAGTTACGGGGGACTAACTAGCACAGATACGCAGTATTTT. This codes for CASSYGGLTSTDTQYF. The V call is TRBV6-6, the J call TRBJ2-3; 7 positions agree with TRBD2. With 2 bases clipped from V and 0 bases from J, the junction kept 5 bases outside the gene matches. The CDR3 covers 16 residues. Germline CDR1 MNHNY, CDR2 SVGAGI (reference sequence).

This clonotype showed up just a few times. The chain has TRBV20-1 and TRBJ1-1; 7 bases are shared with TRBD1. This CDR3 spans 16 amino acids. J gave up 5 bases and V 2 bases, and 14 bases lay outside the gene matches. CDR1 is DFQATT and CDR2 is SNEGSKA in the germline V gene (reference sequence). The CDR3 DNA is TGCAGTGCTAGACCCCTCCACAGGGGAGGAGCGACTGAAGCTTTCTTT. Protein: CSARPLHRGGATEAFF.

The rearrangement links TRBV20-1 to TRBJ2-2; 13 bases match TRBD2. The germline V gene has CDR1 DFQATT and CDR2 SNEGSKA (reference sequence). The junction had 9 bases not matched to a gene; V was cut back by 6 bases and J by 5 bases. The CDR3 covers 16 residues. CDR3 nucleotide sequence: TGCAGTGCCAGGGGACTAGCGGGGAAAGATACCGGGGAGCTGTTTTTT. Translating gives CSARGLAGKDTGELFF.

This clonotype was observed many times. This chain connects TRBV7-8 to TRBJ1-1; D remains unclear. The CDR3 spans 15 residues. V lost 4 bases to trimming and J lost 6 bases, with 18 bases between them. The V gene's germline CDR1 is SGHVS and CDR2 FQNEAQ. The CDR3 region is CASSSGSKPGAEAFF. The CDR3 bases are TGTGCCAGCAGCTCTGGATCAAAGCCTGGGGCTGAAGCTTTCTTT.

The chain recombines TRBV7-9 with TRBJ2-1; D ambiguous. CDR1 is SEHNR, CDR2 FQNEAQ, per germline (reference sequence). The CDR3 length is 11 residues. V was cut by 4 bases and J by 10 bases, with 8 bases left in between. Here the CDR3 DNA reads TGTGCCAGCAGCTCTCAACCCGAGCAGTTCTTC. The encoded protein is CASSSQPEQFF.

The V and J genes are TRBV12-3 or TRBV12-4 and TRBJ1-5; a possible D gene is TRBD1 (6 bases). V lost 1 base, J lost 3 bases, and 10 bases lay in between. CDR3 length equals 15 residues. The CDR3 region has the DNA TGTGCCAGCAGTTTAGAAGGGGGAATCAATCAGCCCCAGCATTTT. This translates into CASSLEGGINQPQHF.

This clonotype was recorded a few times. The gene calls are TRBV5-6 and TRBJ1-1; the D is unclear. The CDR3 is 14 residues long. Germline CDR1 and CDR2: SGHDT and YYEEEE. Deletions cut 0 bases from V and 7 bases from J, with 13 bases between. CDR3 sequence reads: CASSLAWRDVEAFF. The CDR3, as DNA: TGTGCCAGCAGCTTGGCGTGGAGGGATGTTGAAGCTTTCTTT.

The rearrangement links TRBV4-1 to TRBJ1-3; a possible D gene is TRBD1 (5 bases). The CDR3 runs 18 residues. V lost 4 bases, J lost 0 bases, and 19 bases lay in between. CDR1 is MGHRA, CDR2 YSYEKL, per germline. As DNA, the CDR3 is TGCGCCAGCAGCCTTACCGCGGGACCGACGGACTCTGGAAACACCATATATTTT. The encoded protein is CASSLTAGPTDSGNTIYF.

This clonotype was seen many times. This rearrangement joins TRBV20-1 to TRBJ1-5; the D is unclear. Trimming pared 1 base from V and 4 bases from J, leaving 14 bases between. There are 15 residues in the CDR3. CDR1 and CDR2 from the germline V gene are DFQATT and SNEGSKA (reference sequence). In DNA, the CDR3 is TGCAGTGCTAGAGCCCTACGGGCGGGAAATCAGCCCCAGCATTTT. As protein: CSARALRAGNQPQHF.

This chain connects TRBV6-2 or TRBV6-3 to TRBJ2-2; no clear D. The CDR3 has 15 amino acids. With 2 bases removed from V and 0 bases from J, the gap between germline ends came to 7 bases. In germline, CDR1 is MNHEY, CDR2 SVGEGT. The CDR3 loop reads CASSYLASNTGELFF. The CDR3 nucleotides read TGTGCCAGCAGTTACCTTGCGTCGAACACCGGGGAGCTGTTTTTT.

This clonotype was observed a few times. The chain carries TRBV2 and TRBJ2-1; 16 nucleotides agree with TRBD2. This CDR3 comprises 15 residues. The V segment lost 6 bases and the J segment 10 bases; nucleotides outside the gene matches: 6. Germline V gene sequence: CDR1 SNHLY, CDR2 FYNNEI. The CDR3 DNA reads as TGTGCCAGCAGGGGGACTAGCGGGGGGGCCAGAGAGCAGTTCTTC. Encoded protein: CASRGTSGGAREQFF.

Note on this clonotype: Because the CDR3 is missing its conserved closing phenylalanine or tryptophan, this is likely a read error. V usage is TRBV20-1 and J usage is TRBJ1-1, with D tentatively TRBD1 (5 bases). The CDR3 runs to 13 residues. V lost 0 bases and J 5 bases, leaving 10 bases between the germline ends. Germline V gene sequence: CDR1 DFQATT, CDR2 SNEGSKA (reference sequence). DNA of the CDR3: TGCAGTGCTAGAGATGGGGGGGATACTGAAGCTTTCTCT. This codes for CSARDGGDTEAFS.

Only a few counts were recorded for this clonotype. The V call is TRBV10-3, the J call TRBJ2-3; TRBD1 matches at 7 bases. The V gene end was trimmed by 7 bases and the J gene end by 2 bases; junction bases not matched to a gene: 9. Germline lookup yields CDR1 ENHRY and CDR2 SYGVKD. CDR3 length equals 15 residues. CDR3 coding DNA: TGTGCCATCACGCCCGGGACAGAGCACACAGATACGCAGTATTTT. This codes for CAITPGTEHTDTQYF.

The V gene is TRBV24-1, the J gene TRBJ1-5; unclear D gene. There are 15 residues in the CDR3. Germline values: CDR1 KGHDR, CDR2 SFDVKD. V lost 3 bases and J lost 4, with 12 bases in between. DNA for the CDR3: TGTGCCACCAGTGATGGCGTGTCCGTTAATCAGCCCCAGCATTTT. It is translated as CATSDGVSVNQPQHF.

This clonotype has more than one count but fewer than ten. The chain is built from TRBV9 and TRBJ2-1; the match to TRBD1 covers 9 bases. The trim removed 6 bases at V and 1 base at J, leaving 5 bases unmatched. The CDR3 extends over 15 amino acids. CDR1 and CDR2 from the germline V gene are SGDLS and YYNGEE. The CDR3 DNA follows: TGTGCCAGCAACCCCGGGACAGGGTCCTACAATGAGCAGTTCTTC. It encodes CASNPGTGSYNEQFF.

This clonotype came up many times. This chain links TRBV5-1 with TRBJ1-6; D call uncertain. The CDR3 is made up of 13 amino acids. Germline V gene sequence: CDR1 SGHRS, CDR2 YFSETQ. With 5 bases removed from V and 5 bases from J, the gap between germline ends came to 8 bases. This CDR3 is CASSIQDNSPLHF. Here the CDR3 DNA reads TGCGCCAGCAGTATCCAAGATAATTCACCCCTCCACTTT.

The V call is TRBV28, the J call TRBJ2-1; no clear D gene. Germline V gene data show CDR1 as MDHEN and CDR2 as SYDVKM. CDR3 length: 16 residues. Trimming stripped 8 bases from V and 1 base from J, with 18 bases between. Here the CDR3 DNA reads TGTGCCAGCGGCCCCCCACTGCTGATGTCCTACAATGAGCAGTTCTTC. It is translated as CASGPPLLMSYNEQFF.

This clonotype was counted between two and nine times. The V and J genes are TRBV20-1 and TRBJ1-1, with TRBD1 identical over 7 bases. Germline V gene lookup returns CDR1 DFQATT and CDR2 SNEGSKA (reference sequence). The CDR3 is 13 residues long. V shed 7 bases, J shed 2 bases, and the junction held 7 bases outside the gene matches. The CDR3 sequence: CSGNRGRNTEAFF. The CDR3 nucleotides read TGCAGTGGTAATAGGGGGCGAAACACTGAAGCTTTCTTT.

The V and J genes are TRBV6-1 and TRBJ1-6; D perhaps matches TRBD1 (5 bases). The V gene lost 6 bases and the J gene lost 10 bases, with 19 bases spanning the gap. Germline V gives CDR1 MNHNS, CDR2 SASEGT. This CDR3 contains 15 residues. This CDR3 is CASRGTRDRDSPLHF. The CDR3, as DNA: TGTGCCAGCAGGGGAACCCGAGACCGGGACTCACCCCTCCACTTT.

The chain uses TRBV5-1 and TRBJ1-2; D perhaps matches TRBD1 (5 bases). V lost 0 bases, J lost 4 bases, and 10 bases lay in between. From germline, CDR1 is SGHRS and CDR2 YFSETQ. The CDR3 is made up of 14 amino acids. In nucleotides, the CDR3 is TGCGCCAGCAGCTTGGGGGATGGGGGCTATGGCTACACCTTC. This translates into CASSLGDGGYGYTF.

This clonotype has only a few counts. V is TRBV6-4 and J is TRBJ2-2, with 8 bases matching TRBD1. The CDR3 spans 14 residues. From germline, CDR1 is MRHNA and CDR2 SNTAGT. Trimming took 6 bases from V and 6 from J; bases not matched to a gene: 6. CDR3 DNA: TGTGCCAGCAGCACTGACAGGGGCGCCGGGGAGCTGTTTTTT. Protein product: CASSTDRGAGELFF.

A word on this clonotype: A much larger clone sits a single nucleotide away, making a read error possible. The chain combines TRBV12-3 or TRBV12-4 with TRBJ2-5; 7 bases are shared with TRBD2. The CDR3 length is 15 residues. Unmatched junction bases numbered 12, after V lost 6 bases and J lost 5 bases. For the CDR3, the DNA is TGTGCCAGCAGCTTTACTAGCGAGGGGTCGGAGACCCAGTACTTC. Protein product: CASSFTSEGSETQYF.